This is a list of T cell receptor beta chains from one sample in a study of blood T cell repertoires in COVID-19. Sequencing used immunoSEQ multiplex PCR; TCRdb keeps in-frame clones, though not all of them. Seen here are 15,000 to 20,000 clones, approximately 90% observed once, and the top ten hold 40% to 55%. The specimen sequenced was peripheral blood. These receptors all stem from a human donor in a cohort sampled during active COVID-19. Each CDR3 is given with its conserved first and last residue. The order of the fields is D gene, clone size, V gene, J gene, CDR3 protein, CDR3 DNA. D genes are given only for firm matches. Rows may omit the clone size; those that give it use once, few, many or a size class.

D: NA
size: once
V: TRBV18
J: TRBJ2-5
CDR3: CASSLTESPEPQYF
DNA: TGTGCCAGCTCTCTTACCGAATCTCCGGAGCCCCAGTACTTC

D: NA
size: NA
V: TRBV3-1/TRBV3-2
J: TRBJ1-2
CDR3: CASSRQGQGDGYTF
DNA: TGTGCCAGCAGCCGTCAGGGGCAGGGCGATGGCTACACCTTC

D: TRBD1
size: NA
V: TRBV18
J: TRBJ1-5
CDR3: CASSADRTNQPQHF
DNA: TGTGCCAGCTCAGCGGACAGGACCAATCAGCCCCAGCATTTT

D: NA
size: NA
V: TRBV10-3
J: TRBJ2-3
CDR3: CAIRTKGGNTDTQYF
DNA: TGTGCCATCAGAACAAAGGGGGGGAACACAGATACGCAGTATTTT

D: TRBD2
size: NA
V: TRBV9
J: TRBJ2-1
CDR3: CASSLRSGGAINEQFF
DNA: TGTGCCAGCAGCCTTCGTAGCGGGGGGGCTATTAATGAGCAGTTCTTC

D: NA
size: NA
V: TRBV7-9
J: TRBJ2-7
CDR3: CASSLTLAYEQYF
DNA: TGTGCCAGCAGCTTAACCCTGGCTTACGAGCAGTACTTC

D: TRBD2
size: NA
V: TRBV7-3
J: TRBJ2-2
CDR3: CASSLWGTSGGVTGELFF
DNA: TGTGCCAGCAGCTTATGGGGGACTAGCGGGGGAGTCACCGGGGAGCTGTTTTTT

D: TRBD2
size: NA
V: TRBV5-5
J: TRBJ2-7
CDR3: CASSLGTSGGSSYEQYF
DNA: TGTGCCAGCAGCTTAGGGACTAGCGGGGGCTCTTCCTACGAGCAGTACTTC

D: NA
size: NA
V: TRBV7-3
J: TRBJ2-1
CDR3: CASSLMSGGAYNEQFF
DNA: TGTGCCAGCAGCTTAATGTCGGGGGGCGCCTACAATGAGCAGTTCTTC

D: NA
size: once
V: TRBV5-6
J: TRBJ1-4
CDR3: CASSPGATNEKLFF
DNA: TGTGCCAGCAGCCCAGGTGCAACTAATGAAAAACTGTTTTTT

D: TRBD1
size: NA
V: TRBV27
J: TRBJ2-7
CDR3: CASSFRTGLYEQYF
DNA: TGTGCCAGCAGTTTTCGGACAGGTCTGTACGAGCAGTACTTC

D: NA
size: once
V: TRBV15
J: TRBJ2-7
CDR3: CATRAVSYEQYF
DNA: TGTGCCACCAGGGCGGTCTCCTACGAGCAGTACTTC

D: NA
size: NA
V: TRBV27
J: TRBJ1-4
CDR3: CASSWQGLEEKLFF
DNA: TGTGCCAGCAGTTGGCAGGGCCTTGAGGAAAAACTGTTTTTT

D: NA
size: NA
V: TRBV3-1/TRBV3-2
J: TRBJ1-2
CDR3: CASSVSGGDYGYTF
DNA: TGTGCCAGCAGCGTATCAGGAGGTGACTATGGCTACACCTTC

D: NA
size: large
V: TRBV11-2
J: TRBJ2-2
CDR3: CASSWPSHYIMSAGELFF
DNA: TGTGCCAGCAGCTGGCCCTCACATTATATTATGAGCGCCGGGGAGCTGTTTTTT

D: NA
size: NA
V: TRBV7-9
J: TRBJ2-5
CDR3: CASSSSLVTQYF
DNA: TGTGCCAGCAGCTCGAGTTTGGTGACCCAGTACTTC

D: NA
size: NA
V: TRBV6-2/TRBV6-3
J: TRBJ1-1
CDR3: CASSYSVLTEAFF
DNA: TGTGCCAGCAGTTACTCGGTACTCACTGAAGCTTTCTTT

D: NA
size: NA
V: TRBV7-9
J: TRBJ2-6
CDR3: CASSSSGANVLTF
DNA: TGTGCCAGCAGTTCGTCTGGGGCCAACGTCCTGACTTTC

D: TRBD2
size: NA
V: TRBV29-1
J: TRBJ2-3
CDR3: CSVAAGGLLPSTDTQYF
DNA: TGCAGCGTTGCTGCGGGGGGGTTACTGCCTAGCACAGATACGCAGTATTTT

D: TRBD2
size: once
V: TRBV14
J: TRBJ2-1
CDR3: CASSHTTSGEYNEQFF
DNA: TGTGCCAGCAGCCACACTACTAGCGGGGAATACAATGAGCAGTTCTTC

D: NA
size: NA
V: TRBV7-6
J: TRBJ1-1
CDR3: CASSFGREAFF
DNA: TGTGCCAGCAGCTTTGGGCGTGAAGCTTTCTTT

D: TRBD2
size: NA
V: TRBV4-3
J: TRBJ2-7
CDR3: CASSQDRGDYEQYF
DNA: TGCGCCAGCAGCCAAGACCGGGGGGACTACGAGCAGTACTTC

D: NA
size: NA
V: TRBV10-3
J: TRBJ2-3
CDR3: CAISESRTAPVDTQYF
DNA: TGTGCCATCAGTGAGTCCCGGACAGCTCCAGTGGATACGCAGTATTTT

D: NA
size: NA
V: TRBV12-5
J: TRBJ2-2
CDR3: CASGLWASGELFF
DNA: TGTGCTAGTGGTTTGTGGGCAAGCGGGGAGCTGTTTTTT

D: TRBD1
size: NA
V: TRBV27
J: TRBJ1-5
CDR3: CASSRQGSNQPQHF
DNA: TGTGCCAGCAGTCGACAGGGAAGCAATCAGCCCCAGCATTTT

D: TRBD2
size: once
V: TRBV15
J: TRBJ2-2
CDR3: CATSRVVRGGPGELFF
DNA: TGTGCCACCAGCAGAGTCGTGCGGGGGGGCCCCGGGGAGCTGTTTTTT

D: NA
size: NA
V: TRBV30
J: TRBJ1-4
CDR3: CAWSASGTNYHEKLFF
DNA: TGTGCCTGGAGTGCTTCAGGGACTAATTACCATGAAAAACTGTTTTTT

D: NA
size: NA
V: TRBV29-1
J: TRBJ2-3
CDR3: CSVGSDPQSTDTQYF
DNA: TGCAGCGTTGGAAGCGACCCCCAAAGCACAGATACGCAGTATTTT

D: NA
size: NA
V: TRBV3-1/TRBV3-2
J: TRBJ1-4
CDR3: CASSRTGSGEKLFF
DNA: TGTGCCAGCAGCCGGACGGGTTCGGGGGAAAAACTGTTTTTT

D: NA
size: NA
V: TRBV18
J: TRBJ1-5
CDR3: CASSPDRINQPQHF
DNA: TGTGCCAGCTCCCCCGACAGGATCAATCAGCCCCAGCATTTT

D: NA
size: NA
V: TRBV24-1
J: TRBJ1-5
CDR3: CATSDTGTNNSNQPQHF
DNA: TGTGCCACCAGTGATACAGGGACGAACAATAGCAATCAGCCCCAGCATTTT

D: TRBD1
size: NA
V: TRBV3-1/TRBV3-2
J: TRBJ2-3
CDR3: CASIRGIGGAIGDTDTQYF
DNA: TGTGCCAGCATCCGAGGTATAGGGGGCGCAATTGGCGACACAGATACGCAGTATTTT

D: NA
size: NA
V: TRBV24-1
J: TRBJ2-5
CDR3: CATSDPGDPLQTQYF
DNA: TGTGCCACCAGTGACCCAGGCGACCCCCTACAGACCCAGTACTTC

D: TRBD1
size: NA
V: TRBV19
J: TRBJ1-5
CDR3: CASSIYGQGFQHF
DNA: TGTGCCAGTAGTATTTATGGACAGGGGTTTCAGCATTTT

D: NA
size: once
V: TRBV29-1
J: TRBJ1-2
CDR3: CTTGGGYGYTF
DNA: TGCACGACCGGGGGGGGCTATGGCTACACCTTC

D: TRBD2
size: NA
V: TRBV29-1
J: TRBJ2-5
CDR3: CSVVTSGGVETQYF
DNA: TGCAGCGTTGTCACTAGCGGGGGGGTAGAGACCCAGTACTTC

D: NA
size: NA
V: TRBV18
J: TRBJ2-5
CDR3: CASSPLPRGETQYF
DNA: TGTGCCAGCTCACCACTTCCCCGCGGAGAGACCCAGTACTTC

D: TRBD1
size: NA
V: TRBV6-5
J: TRBJ1-2
CDR3: CASSYDGQDYGYTF
DNA: TGTGCCAGCAGTTACGACGGACAGGACTATGGCTACACCTTC

D: NA
size: NA
V: TRBV6-2/TRBV6-3
J: TRBJ2-7
CDR3: CASSYSGGPYEQYF
DNA: TGTGCCAGCAGTTACTCCGGGGGTCCTTACGAGCAGTACTTC

D: TRBD1
size: NA
V: TRBV6-2/TRBV6-3
J: TRBJ2-7
CDR3: CASSLDRAIYEQYF
DNA: TGTGCCAGCAGTTTAGACAGGGCTATCTACGAGCAGTACTTC

D: TRBD1
size: NA
V: TRBV2
J: TRBJ2-3
CDR3: CASSETRQGPSTDTQYF
DNA: TGTGCCAGCAGTGAGACGAGACAGGGGCCAAGCACAGATACGCAGTATTTT

D: NA
size: NA
V: TRBV2
J: TRBJ2-3
CDR3: CASTLGSASDTQYF
DNA: TGTGCCAGCACTCTGGGGTCCGCTAGCGATACGCAGTATTTT

D: TRBD2
size: NA
V: TRBV5-1
J: TRBJ2-1
CDR3: CASSKTSGGRGYNEQFF
DNA: TGCGCCAGCAGCAAAACTAGCGGGGGGCGGGGCTACAATGAGCAGTTCTTC

D: TRBD2
size: NA
V: TRBV3-1/TRBV3-2
J: TRBJ2-2
CDR3: CASSQGLAGPPGNTGELFF
DNA: TGTGCCAGCAGCCAGGGACTAGCGGGGCCCCCGGGGAACACCGGGGAGCTGTTTTTT

D: NA
size: few
V: TRBV6-6
J: TRBJ1-4
CDR3: CASSYSGDNEKLFF
DNA: TGTGCCAGCAGTTACTCAGGGGATAATGAAAAACTGTTTTTT

D: NA
size: NA
V: TRBV6-1
J: TRBJ1-1
CDR3: CASSEATHTEAFF
DNA: TGTGCCAGCAGTGAAGCTACACACACTGAAGCTTTCTTT

D: NA
size: NA
V: TRBV19
J: TRBJ1-5
CDR3: CASSILSQGYQPQHF
DNA: TGTGCCAGTAGTATCCTCTCTCAGGGGTATCAGCCCCAGCATTTT

D: NA
size: NA
V: TRBV11-2
J: TRBJ2-2
CDR3: CASSLGTSTGELFF
DNA: TGTGCCAGCAGCTTAGGAACTTCCACCGGGGAGCTGTTTTTT

D: NA
size: NA
V: TRBV3-1/TRBV3-2
J: TRBJ1-1
CDR3: CASSRYRTEAFF
DNA: TGTGCCAGCAGCCGGTATAGAACTGAAGCTTTCTTT

D: TRBD1
size: NA
V: TRBV18
J: TRBJ2-5
CDR3: CASSPTGGRETQYF
DNA: TGTGCCAGCTCACCCACAGGGGGAAGAGAGACCCAGTACTTC

D: TRBD2
size: NA
V: TRBV19
J: TRBJ2-5
CDR3: CASSSGTSGGRTQYF
DNA: TGTGCCAGTAGTAGTGGGACTAGCGGGGGGAGGACCCAGTACTTC

D: NA
size: NA
V: TRBV21-1
J: TRBJ1-2
CDR3: CASSPKAGNYGYTF
DNA: TGTGCCAGCAGCCCAAAAGCCGGGAACTATGGCTACACCTTC

D: NA
size: NA
V: TRBV27
J: TRBJ1-1
CDR3: CASRRAGISTEAFF
DNA: TGTGCCAGCAGGAGAGCGGGGATCAGCACTGAAGCTTTCTTT

D: TRBD1
size: NA
V: TRBV7-3
J: TRBJ2-5
CDR3: CASSLDRGYGETQYF
DNA: TGTGCCAGCAGCTTAGACAGGGGGTATGGAGAGACCCAGTACTTC

D: NA
size: NA
V: TRBV6-5
J: TRBJ1-5
CDR3: CASRISIGQPQHF
DNA: TGTGCCAGCAGAATTTCCATCGGGCAGCCCCAGCATTTT